This T cell receptor beta chain was profiled in a study of blood T cell repertoires in COVID-19. Study details: Acute and convalescent COVID-19 samples came from the United States, Italy and Spain.

The repertoire was sequenced with immunoSEQ multiplex PCR; TCRdb's copy has only in-frame clones and lacks some. The sample holds 250,000 to 300,000 clones; roughly 86% are singletons and the top ten take 11%. Germline assignment: CDR1 SNHLY and CDR2 FYNNEI. The V end was cut by 6 bases, the J end by 5 bases, with 17 bases between. The CDR3 extends over 14 amino acids. This sequence was found in a young woman with COVID-19, enrolled during active disease. Source material: peripheral blood. The J gene is TRBJ2-7, the V gene TRBV2; maybe TRBD1 (6 bases). Here the CDR3 DNA reads TGTGCCAGCAGCTCACAGGGTATCGGGAACGAGCAGTACTTC. It is translated as CASSSQGIGNEQYF.